This T cell receptor beta chain was captured in a study of T cells after posttransplantation cyclophosphamide listed by TCRdb under 2016. About the study as a whole: T cell repertoire reconstitution was tracked by TRB sequencing after myeloablative bone marrow transplantation in which posttransplantation cyclophosphamide was used as GVHD prophylaxis. Antigen receptor sequencing covered samples from approximately 38 PTCy-treated patients and fewer than 20 of their related bone marrow donors. Blood from all 35 or so PTCy patients who had 1-year posttransplant specimens underwent TRB sequencing. In 3 patients, up to roughly 3 additional blood samples taken between 2 and 5.2 years after transplant also underwent TRB sequencing, as did pretransplant blood from a handful of patients. TRA and TRB clonality were tightly correlated in 9 or 10 samples, so subsequent TCR analyses focused on TRB only. Public TRB sequences were checked against a database of over 3,600 sequences associated with responses to pathogens, tumor antigens, self-antigens and alloantigens. General findings and caveats noted by the study authors: Donor-recipient similarity was low at 1-2 months but increased during the first year, and donor CD8+ memory clones often dominated later blood repertoires. The TRB repertoires of T cells infiltrating skin or the GI tract showed only limited overlap with the TRB repertoires found in blood. Across the 45 to 55 patients, TRB clonality was highly associated with recipient CMV seropositivity and CMV reactivation, and diversity with PTCy was similar to that in the CNI/methotrexate controls.

The sample holds many counts of this clone. Its antigen is currently not known. No base-level quality is on record; no much larger clone is a single base apart. Peripheral blood samples were provided by related bone marrow donors on the day of marrow donation. Mononuclear cells from peripheral blood and bone marrow were separated by Ficoll-Hypaque density centrifugation and then cryopreserved. TRB sequencing used genomic DNA with the immunoSEQ assay at survey resolution or the hsTCRB kit. In the source study's methods: The immunoSEQ software was used for initial read processing, and the LymphoSeq R package was used for repertoire analyses. For each TRB dataset, clonality was calculated as 1 minus normalized Shannon entropy, and the Gini coefficient was computed as well. To infer phenotypes in unsorted samples, TRB sequences from sorted subsets of the recipient or donor were mapped onto unsorted samples from the same recipient. TCRdb's version of the immuneACCESS table is confined to in-frame rearrangements and falls short of the full clone set. An unresolved V gene accounts for under half of the shortfall where checked; the remainder is of unknown origin. The DNA gave D and trimming, while V, J and clone size come from that table. The table notes about 40,000 clones here, none of them singletons. The ten largest clones add up to about 4.5% of the sample.

Trimming takes 1 base from V and 5 bases from J, and the germline ends sit 11 bases apart. From a lookup of the germline V gene, CDR1 and CDR2 are SGHAT and FQNNGV. CDR3 length: 15 amino acids, cysteine to phenylalanine. Of the read, only the CDR3 DNA is kept; its 45 bases are in frame from base 1. The chain uses TRBV11-2 and TRBJ1-4; tentative D gene TRBD1, with 5 bases matching. Input material: PBMCs. The receptor comes from a woman aged 45-60 years in good health and a related stem cell transplant donor. The DNA sequence is given as TGTGCCAGCAGCTTAGGAAAGGGGATAAATGAAAAACTGTTTTTT. It translates to CASSLGKGINEKLFF.